The entry below describes one TCR beta chain. The CDR3 runs to 11 residues. V was cut by 5 bases and J by 10 bases, with 13 bases left in between. Germline CDR1 is GTSNPN and CDR2 is SVGIG (reference sequence). The investigators reverse transcribed all of the isolated RNA, so they sequenced expressed TCRB transcripts. Data came from immunoSEQ multiplex PCR; TCRdb stores just in-frame clones and leaves some out. The sample comprises roughly 400,000 clones, about 15% of which are singletons, and approximately 0.019% rests with the top ten. This entry is derived from a study of beta chain features in type 1 diabetes. Sorting based on CD45RO/CCR7/CD25/CD127/CD95/CD27 separated CD4+ naive, central memory, regulatory and stem cell-like memory cells.

V is TRBV30 and J is TRBJ2-3; tentatively, D is TRBD2 (6 bases). The sequencing sample was made of naive CD4+ T cells from blood. The TCR sequence derives from a woman aged 18-30 years in good health. CDR3 amino acids: CAWARRGAQYF. The DNA of the CDR3 is TGTGCCTGGGCAAGGCGCGGGGCGCAGTATTTT.